These 6 T cell receptor beta chains came from one sample sequenced in a study of shared clonotypes between healthy human individuals. The protocol was immunoSEQ multiplex PCR, while the TCRdb copy is restricted to in-frame clones and leaves out a portion. The sample gives about 2.3 million clones, approximately 95% of which show up once; about 0.37% is in the top ten. The sample taken for sequencing was naive CD4+ T cells from PBMCs. Subset denoted: CD45RA+ positively selected. The origin of the receptors is a young man in good health. Some clones in this sample may be carry-over from other donors' samples.

The chain uses TRBV5-4 and TRBJ1-2; 10 bases are shared with TRBD1. The CDR3 extends over 17 amino acids. V lost 4 bases to trimming and J lost 8 bases; unmatched junction nucleotides: 17. CDR1 and CDR2 (germline): SGHNT, YYREEE (reference sequence). The CDR3 sequence: CASSPNDRGRLFGGYTF. The CDR3 nucleotides read TGTGCCAGCAGCCCGAATGACAGGGGGCGGCTATTCGGGGGCTACACCTTC.

Remarks on this clone: Different DNA sequences within this sample yield the same CDR3. The chain joins TRBV6-5 to TRBJ2-2; D uncertain. This CDR3 is built from 13 residues. Trimming removed 0 bases from V and 1 base from J, with 0 bases in between. The V gene's germline CDR1 is MNHEY and CDR2 SVGAGI. The CDR3: CASSYSNTGELFF. The CDR3 nucleotides read TGTGCCAGCAGTTACTCGAACACCGGGGAGCTGTTTTTT.

The chain has TRBV5-1 and TRBJ2-5; 12 nucleotides agree with TRBD1. The germline gives CDR1 SGHRS, CDR2 YFSETQ. With 4 bases clipped from V and 4 bases from J, the junction kept 5 bases outside the gene matches. CDR3 size: 15 residues. The CDR3 DNA follows: TGCGCCAGCAGCATGGGACAGGGGGCGGGAGAGACCCAGTACTTC. It yields the protein CASSMGQGAGETQYF.

The J gene is TRBJ2-7, the V gene TRBV2; D possibly corresponds to TRBD2 (5 bases). This CDR3 region has 14 residues. V lost 8 bases, J lost 6 bases, and 20 bases lay in between. Germline-derived CDR1 and CDR2 are SNHLY and FYNNEI. The CDR3: CASGSIRKAGEQYF. Here the CDR3 DNA reads TGTGCCAGCGGGTCGATCAGGAAGGCGGGCGAGCAGTACTTC.

Here the CDR3 reads CASSPTYSQPQHF. In DNA, the CDR3 is TGTGCCAGCAGCCCGACTTATAGTCAGCCCCAGCATTTT. This sequence joins TRBV6-1 and TRBJ1-5; D is uncertain. Germline CDR1 MNHNS, CDR2 SASEGT. CDR3 length: 13 residues. V gave up 6 bases and J gave up 6 bases, with 12 bases separating them.

As regards this clone: At the DNA level, this CDR3 is encoded by other sequences in the same sample as well. The V call is TRBV18, the J call TRBJ2-7, with a weak D call TRBD1 (6 bases). The CDR3 has 14 amino acids. Germline V gene lookup returns CDR1 KGHSH and CDR2 LQKENI. The V end was cut by 2 bases, the J end by 0 bases, with 8 bases between. CDR3 sequence reads: CASSPGTNSYEQYF. The CDR3 region has the DNA TGTGCCAGCTCACCAGGGACAAACTCCTACGAGCAGTACTTC.